Below are 27 T cell receptor beta chains sequenced from a single sample in a study of beta chain features in type 1 diabetes. Findings and limits, study-wide: The study found moderately but significantly shorter TCRB CDR3s in all four CD4+ subsets of Type 1 diabetes patients.

Their specific antigens are unknown. Since all of the isolated RNA was reverse transcribed, expressed TCRB transcripts were what got sequenced. Profiling relied on immunoSEQ multiplex PCR, and the TCRdb table lists in-frame clones only, not all of them. The sample includes 150,000 or so clones, roughly 60% of them seen just once. Sequenced material: naive CD4+ T cells from blood. Every receptor here comes from a man in his thirties or forties with type 1 diabetes.

This clone showed up just a few times. The rearrangement joins TRBV7-2 to TRBJ1-2; D is possibly TRBD1 (6 bases). Germline-derived CDR1 and CDR2 are SGHTA and FQGNSA. There are 14 residues in the CDR3. Trimming shortened V by 1 base and J by 7 bases, and 13 bases separated the two germline ends. The CDR3 bases are TGTGCCAGCAGCTTAGGGCTACAGGGATCTGGCTACACCTTC. This sequence encodes CASSLGLQGSGYTF.

This sequence joins TRBV10-3 and TRBJ2-3; a possible D gene is TRBD2 (5 bases). Germline-derived CDR1 and CDR2 are ENHRY and SYGVKD. V was trimmed by 1 base and J by 1 base, leaving 15 bases between them. The length of the CDR3 is 17 residues. For the CDR3, the DNA is TGTGCCATCAGTGAGTATGAAGGAGGAGTCGGCACAGATACGCAGTATTTT. Its protein is CAISEYEGGVGTDTQYF.

The gene calls are TRBV10-3 and TRBJ1-5; D uncertain. Between the trimmed V and J ends, which lost 4 bases and 3 bases, there was a span of 7 bases. The CDR3 contains 13 residues. In germline, CDR1 is ENHRY, CDR2 SYGVKD. The CDR3 loop reads CAISVEDNQPQHF. The DNA for the CDR3 is TGTGCCATCAGTGTCGAGGACAATCAGCCCCAGCATTTT.

This chain connects TRBV10-3 to TRBJ2-2, with 7 positions matching TRBD1. Germline V lookup: CDR1 ENHRY, CDR2 SYGVKD. Trimming cost V 4 bases and J 1 base; bases outside gene matches: 0. This CDR3 is built from 14 residues. The CDR3 coding sequence is TGTGCCATCAGTGGGACAGGGAACACCGGGGAGCTGTTTTTT. This gives the protein CAISGTGNTGELFF.

The chain couples TRBV21-1 to TRBJ2-7; no DNA check was done on the table's D call, TRBD2. TRBV21-1 is marked as a pseudogene. The CDR3 has 11 amino acids. CDR3 nucleotide sequence: TGTGCCAGCAGCAACGGGGACGAGCAGTACTTC. Protein sequence: CASSNGDEQYF.

The rearrangement uses TRBV30 and TRBJ1-4; maybe TRBD1 (6 bases). Trimming shortened V by 2 bases and J by 3 bases, and 10 bases separated the two germline ends. Germline CDR1 is GTSNPN and CDR2 is SVGIG (reference sequence). This CDR3 region has 14 residues. The CDR3 protein is CAWSRGLANEKLFF. The CDR3 DNA sequence: TGTGCCTGGAGTAGGGGGTTGGCTAATGAAAAACTGTTTTTT.

The V gene is TRBV7-2, the J gene TRBJ2-5, with D possibly being TRBD1 (6 bases). Germline lookup yields CDR1 SGHTA and CDR2 FQGNSA. Trimming cost V 4 bases and J 2 bases, with 8 bases left between them. This CDR3 comprises 13 residues. CDR3 DNA sequence: TGTGCCAGCAGCTACGACAGGCAAGAGACCCAGTACTTC. Its translation is CASSYDRQETQYF.

The J gene is TRBJ2-7, the V gene TRBV7-2, with a tentative D call TRBD2 (6 bases). CDR3 length equals 16 residues. Germline V CDR1 and CDR2: SGHTA, FQGNSA. V gave up 4 bases and J gave up 3 bases, with 19 bases separating them. The CDR3 DNA sequence: TGTGCCAGCAGCTGGGGACTTCCCGCAGGCAGCTACGAGCAGTACTTC. Translating gives CASSWGLPAGSYEQYF.

V usage is TRBV6-5 and J usage is TRBJ2-2, with D possibly being TRBD2 (5 bases). The V end was cut by 3 bases, the J end by 9 bases, with 14 bases between. The V gene's germline CDR1 is MNHEY and CDR2 SVGAGI. The CDR3 consists of 14 residues. CDR3 protein: CASSYHGRGRELFF. The CDR3 region has the DNA TGTGCCAGCAGTTATCACGGTCGGGGAAGGGAGCTGTTTTTT.

This clone was seen a few times. J is TRBJ2-5 and V is TRBV7-9; maybe TRBD2 (6 bases). CDR3 length: 14 amino acids. CDR1 and CDR2 (germline): SEHNR, FQNEAQ (reference sequence). With 6 bases removed from V and 5 bases from J, the gap between germline ends came to 16 bases. As DNA, the CDR3 is TGTGCCAGCAGTTCGGGGACTGGCCAGGAGACCCAGTACTTC. The encoded protein is CASSSGTGQETQYF.

This clone appeared once. This chain connects TRBV7-9 to TRBJ1-3; D is unclear. V was clipped by 0 bases and J by 4 bases, with 10 bases between them. This CDR3 is built from 15 residues. Germline CDR1 and CDR2: SEHNR and FQNEAQ (reference sequence). The CDR3 region has the DNA TGTGCCAGCAGCTTAGCTCAAGTCAGGGGAAACACCATATATTTT. Translation: CASSLAQVRGNTIYF.

This clone showed up just a few times. V gene TRBV2 combines with J gene TRBJ2-1; tentative D call: TRBD1 (6 bases). Between the trimmed V and J ends, which lost 0 bases and 6 bases, there was a span of 12 bases. The length of the CDR3 is 15 residues. Germline V lookup: CDR1 SNHLY, CDR2 FYNNEI. The CDR3, as DNA: TGTGCCAGCAGTGAAGCGGGGCAGGGGAGCAATGAGCAGTTCTTC. This sequence encodes CASSEAGQGSNEQFF.

CDR3 loop: CASSLRGIRSEQYF. CDR3 coding DNA: TGTGCCAGCAGCTTACGGGGTATCAGGAGCGAGCAGTACTTC. The chain is built from TRBV7-2 and TRBJ2-7; a weak D match, TRBD2 (5 bases). The length of the CDR3 is 14 residues. The germline V gene encodes CDR1 SGHTA and CDR2 FQGNSA. With 2 bases removed from V and 6 bases from J, the gap between germline ends came to 14 bases.

The CDR3 coding sequence is TGTGCCTGGAGTGCGGCAGGGAATCAGCCCCAGCATTTT. Amino acid sequence: CAWSAAGNQPQHF. The rearrangement uses TRBV30 and TRBJ1-5; D is possibly TRBD1 (5 bases). V was pared by 1 base and J by 4 bases, with 8 bases between. CDR1 is GTSNPN and CDR2 is SVGIG in the germline V gene (reference sequence). The CDR3 is made up of 13 amino acids.

The chain has TRBV29-1 and TRBJ2-2; D remains unclear. Germline values: CDR1 SQVTM, CDR2 ANQGSEA. The CDR3 has 15 amino acids. V was trimmed by 4 bases and J by 0 bases, leaving 12 bases between them. This chain's CDR3 is CSVADINTNTGELFF. As DNA, the CDR3 is TGCAGCGTTGCAGATATCAATACGAACACCGGGGAGCTGTTTTTT.

The rearrangement uses TRBV5-1 and TRBJ2-4, with D hard to call. There are 13 residues in the CDR3. The V gene lost 3 bases and the J gene lost 5 bases, with 9 bases spanning the gap. Germline CDR1 and CDR2: SGHRS and YFSETQ. CDR3 sequence (DNA): TGCGCCAGCAGCTCCCCGGTCGAAAACATTCAGTACTTC. This encodes CASSSPVENIQYF.

This clone was observed a few times. The J gene is TRBJ2-3, the V gene TRBV11-2, with 11 bases that match TRBD2. The CDR3 length is 18 residues. J gave up 0 bases and V 4 bases, and 9 bases lay outside the gene matches. Per the germline V gene, CDR1 is SGHAT and CDR2 is FQNNGV. The CDR3 region has the DNA TGTGCCAGCAGCTCCGTCCCTAGCGGGGGGATAAGCACAGATACGCAGTATTTT. This translates into CASSSVPSGGISTDTQYF.

This clone was detected only a few times. Different DNA sequences within this sample yield the same CDR3. The rearrangement links TRBV18 to TRBJ2-3, with D uncertain. The CDR3 totals 13 residues. Germline V gives CDR1 KGHSH, CDR2 LQKENI. Trimming stripped 0 bases from V and 3 bases from J, with 4 bases between. CDR3 in amino acids: CASSPPSTDTQYF. For the CDR3, the DNA is TGTGCCAGCTCACCACCTAGTACAGATACGCAGTATTTT.

This clone was picked up a small number of times. J is TRBJ1-2 and V is TRBV30; 7 nucleotides match TRBD1. This CDR3 spans 13 amino acids. V shed 3 bases, J shed 6 bases, and the junction held 7 bases outside the gene matches. Germline CDR1 reads GTSNPN; CDR2 reads SVGIG (reference sequence). This chain's CDR3 is CAWRLRDRDGYTF. CDR3 nucleotides: TGTGCCTGGAGGCTCCGGGACAGAGATGGCTACACCTTC.

This chain connects TRBV11-2 to TRBJ2-6, with D unresolved. The V gene lost 5 bases and the J gene lost 0 bases, with 11 bases spanning the gap. The germline V gene encodes CDR1 SGHAT and CDR2 FQNNGV. This CDR3 is built from 16 residues. In nucleotides, the CDR3 is TGTGCCAGCAGCCCCCTCGATGGCTCTGGGGCCAACGTCCTGACTTTC. Protein product: CASSPLDGSGANVLTF.

V gene TRBV7-2 combines with J gene TRBJ2-7, with D uncertain. Germline CDR1 reads SGHTA; CDR2 reads FQGNSA. V lost 0 bases, J lost 13 bases, and 13 bases lay in between. The CDR3 length is 12 residues. The CDR3: CASSLAEPPAYF. In DNA form, the CDR3 reads TGTGCCAGCAGCTTAGCGGAGCCCCCTGCCTACTTC.

The rearrangement uses TRBV19 and TRBJ2-1; TRBD2 matches 7 bases. This CDR3 contains 14 residues. Trimming at V came to 5 bases and at J to 8 bases, leaving 9 bases not matched to a gene. Germline values: CDR1 LNHDA, CDR2 SQIVND (reference sequence). DNA of the CDR3: TGTGCCAGTAGTCAGGGAGGGCTACTAGATGAGCAGTTCTTC. This codes for CASSQGGLLDEQFF.

The V gene is TRBV28, the J gene TRBJ2-3; 8 bases are shared with TRBD2. The CDR3 length is 15 residues. V dropped 8 bases and J dropped 6; count of bases not matched to a gene: 13. Germline lookup yields CDR1 MDHEN and CDR2 SYDVKM. The CDR3 DNA follows: TGTGCCAGCTCGCGGGGGGTGTTGGGCGTGGATACGCAGTATTTT. Its protein is CASSRGVLGVDTQYF.

The chain recombines TRBV6-5 with TRBJ1-1, with TRBD1 matching over 7 bases. The CDR3 consists of 13 residues. Germline V gene data show CDR1 as MNHEY and CDR2 as SVGAGI. Trimming took 5 bases from V and 8 from J; bases not matched to a gene: 8. CDR3 residues: CASSKPGQLEAFF. CDR3 nucleotides: TGTGCCAGCAGTAAACCGGGACAGCTAGAAGCTTTCTTT.

V usage is TRBV6-5 and J usage is TRBJ1-1, with 10 bases that match TRBD1. CDR1 and CDR2 from the germline V gene are MNHEY and SVGAGI. V was pared by 7 bases and J by 1 base, with 6 bases of the junction left unmatched. This CDR3 is built from 15 residues. CDR3 amino acids: CASTLTGGANTEAFF. The CDR3 DNA reads TGTGCCAGCACCCTGACAGGGGGCGCGAACACTGAAGCTTTCTTT.

The chain links TRBV7-2 to TRBJ2-2, with D unclear. V was shortened by 5 bases and J by 5 bases, with 12 bases between the two germline ends. Germline V gene lookup returns CDR1 SGHTA and CDR2 FQGNSA. The CDR3 is 14 residues long. The chain's CDR3 is CASSTRSPTGELFF. The DNA of the CDR3 is TGTGCCAGCAGCACGCGGTCGCCTACCGGGGAGCTGTTTTTT.

The chain's CDR3 is CASSPGTSAGELFF. The CDR3 coding sequence is TGTGCCAGCAGCCCAGGAACGAGTGCCGGGGAGCTGTTTTTT. The chain uses TRBV9 and TRBJ2-2; D is ambiguous. The germline V gene encodes CDR1 SGDLS and CDR2 YYNGEE. The germline V and J ends were trimmed by 4 bases and 6 bases, with 13 bases remaining between them. The CDR3 consists of 14 residues. Full variable domain (rest looked up from reference TRBV9 and TRBJ2-2): DSGVTQTPKHLITATGQRVTLRCSPRSGDLSVYWYQQSLDQGLQFLIQYYNGEERAKGNILERFSAQQFPDLHSELNLSSLELGDSALYFCASSPGTSAGELFFGEGSRLTVL.